Listed below are T cell receptor beta chains from one sample, sequenced in a study of identical twins. One entry per CDR3 protein, called by TCRdb with MiXCR from the 5' RACE reads. The data hold a few hundred thousand distinct CDR3 sequences, with less than 9% observed a single time. In addition, the sample was reused for a study of yellow fever vaccine responses in identical twins.

The sequenced sample consisted of memory (CD45RO+) T cells sorted from blood. Receptors originate from a woman aged 18 to 35 in good health. Both conserved end residues are part of each CDR3. D genes are given only for firm matches. A clone size is listed for some rows: how often the clone was seen (once, few, many), or a class if it is expanded.

>19|TRBJ2-1|TRBD2|few|TRBV6-1
TGTGCCAGCAGTGAAGCACAGATTCGGGGGTCTAGCGGGAGAAATGAGCAGTTCTTC
CASSEAQIRGSSGRNEQFF
>14|TRBJ2-7|.|few|TRBV18
TGTGCCAGCTCAGCTGGGCAGACTACCTACGAGCAGTACTTC
CASSAGQTTYEQYF
>16|TRBJ2-2|.|.|TRBV19
TGTGCCAGTAGCACCGTTTTGGGTCTGAACACCGGGGAGCTGTTTTTT
CASSTVLGLNTGELFF
>15|TRBJ2-1|.|.|TRBV7-6
TGTGCCAGCAGCGGACAGTATAGCTCCTACAATGAGCAGTTCTTC
CASSGQYSSYNEQFF
>14|TRBJ2-2|TRBD1|many|TRBV12-5
TGTGCTAGTGGAACAGGGGGGAGCACCGGGGAGCTGTTTTTT
CASGTGGSTGELFF
>15|TRBJ1-1|.|few|TRBV14
TGTGCCAGCAGCACCCGTTTGTCGGCGAACACTGAAGCTTTCTTT
CASSTRLSANTEAFF
>14|TRBJ2-3|.|few|TRBV20-1
TGCAGTGTCCAAAATAGACCGGGGAGGGATACGCAGTATTTT
CSVQNRPGRDTQYF
>14|TRBJ2-2|.|.|TRBV15
TGTGCCACCAGCCCAGGGGGGGGCACCGGGGAGCTGTTTTTT
CATSPGGGTGELFF
>14|TRBJ2-5|TRBD2|few|TRBV6-2/TRBV6-3
TGTGCCAGCCTACTAGCGGGACCTCAAGAGACCCAGTACTTC
CASLLAGPQETQYF
>17|TRBJ2-3|TRBD2|.|TRBV28
TGTGCCAGCAGTTTACTAGCGGGAACCTCATACACAGATACGCAGTATTTT
CASSLLAGTSYTDTQYF
>16|TRBJ2-2|.|few|TRBV28
TGTGCCAGCACCCCCTACGGGCGGGGTAACACCGGGGAGCTGTTTTTT
CASTPYGRGNTGELFF
>20|TRBJ2-7|TRBD2|.|TRBV14
TGTGCCAGCAGCCAAGATCAGGGTTCCCCCTCTAGCGGGACCGGTGTCGAGCAGTACTTC
CASSQDQGSPSSGTGVEQYF
>14|TRBJ2-3|.|many|TRBV7-9
TGTGCCAGCAGCCCCGGGATCCCCACAGATACGCAGTATTTT
CASSPGIPTDTQYF
>15|TRBJ2-3|.|.|TRBV20-1
TGCAGTATCCCCGTGGCCGAGCGGGGCACAGATACGCAGTATTTT
CSIPVAERGTDTQYF
>15|TRBJ2-3|.|.|TRBV7-8
TGTGCCAGCAGCCCCCACTCACTTGCCACAGATACGCAGTATTTT
CASSPHSLATDTQYF
>17|TRBJ2-1|TRBD2|.|TRBV25-1
TGTGCCAGCAGTGCTCTGGGCCTAGCGGGGGGGAACAATGAGCAGTTCTTC
CASSALGLAGGNNEQFF
>17|TRBJ2-1|TRBD2|many|TRBV4-1
TGCGCCAGCAGCCAAGGGACTAGCGGGGGGCAATACAATGAGCAGTTCTTC
CASSQGTSGGQYNEQFF
>12|TRBJ2-1|.|few|TRBV15
TGTGCCACCAGCAGAGATAGGAATGAGCAGTTCTTC
CATSRDRNEQFF
>17|TRBJ2-6|.|many|TRBV6-2/TRBV6-3
TGTGCCAGCAGTTACTCGGGGGTAGCTTCTGGGGCCAACGTCCTGACTTTC
CASSYSGVASGANVLTF
>16|TRBJ1-2|TRBD1|.|TRBV2
TGTGCCAGCAGCCCCCAACTTCGGACAGGGACCTATGGCTACACCTTC
CASSPQLRTGTYGYTF